Listed below are T cell receptor beta chains from one sample, sequenced in a study of identical twins. TCRdb ran MiXCR on the 5' RACE reads and lists one entry per CDR3 protein. The table has 1.5 million or so distinct CDR3 sequences, around a third seen once. The sequenced sample was cord blood. These receptors were obtained from a newborn girl in good health. The CDR3 runs from the conserved cysteine through the conserved F or W. A D gene is named only where the DNA matches it firmly.

TRBD1	TRBV20-1	TRBJ1-2	CSAVFRTGSCGYTF
NA	TRBV4-2	TRBJ1-4	CASSQVSGLSEKLFF
NA	TRBV20-1	TRBJ2-3	CSAPHPTAPTDTQYF
NA	TRBV20-1	TRBJ2-7	CSARGVVMGYEQYF
NA	TRBV7-2	TRBJ2-4	CASSLGRSRDIQYF
NA	TRBV4-2	NA	CASSQDRGYNEQYF
TRBD2	TRBV20-1	TRBJ2-3	CSAMTSGRVGDTQYF
TRBD2	TRBV12-5	TRBJ2-1	CASGLKLASSYNEQFF
TRBD2	TRBV7-8	TRBJ2-1	CASSLRRTSYNEQFF
NA	TRBV9	TRBJ1-1	CASSVIPAENTEAFF
TRBD1	TRBV20-1	TRBJ2-5	CSARDRVNEQYF
TRBD2	TRBV15	TRBJ2-3	CATSRLGLATGDTQYF
NA	TRBV2	TRBJ2-7	CAWEGGPDHNEQYF
NA	TRBV7-9	TRBJ2-5	CASSLGETTQYF
TRBD2	TRBV7-8	TRBJ2-5	CASIPSRGGQKTQYF
NA	TRBV29-1	TRBJ2-6	CSVRGVSGATVLTF
NA	TRBV12-3/TRBV12-4	TRBJ1-5	CASSLTGRGNQPQHF
NA	TRBV12-3/TRBV12-4	TRBJ2-1	CASSLPGPKNEQFF
NA	TRBV4-1	TRBJ2-3	CASSQVTGFTDTQYF
NA	TRBV6-2/TRBV6-3	TRBJ1-6	CASSSRGANSPLHF